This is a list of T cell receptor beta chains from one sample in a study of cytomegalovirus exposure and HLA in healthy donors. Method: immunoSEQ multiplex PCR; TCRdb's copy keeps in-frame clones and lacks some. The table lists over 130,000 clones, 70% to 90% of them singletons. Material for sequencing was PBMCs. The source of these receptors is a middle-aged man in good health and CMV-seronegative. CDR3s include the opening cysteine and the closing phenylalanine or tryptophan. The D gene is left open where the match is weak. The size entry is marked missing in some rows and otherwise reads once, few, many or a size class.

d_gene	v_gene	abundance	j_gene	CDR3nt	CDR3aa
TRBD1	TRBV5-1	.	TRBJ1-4	TGCGCCAGCAGCCCACAGGGGGCCCGGGAAAAACTGTTTTTT	CASSPQGAREKLFF
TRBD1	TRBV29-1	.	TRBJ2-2	TGCAGCGCTGGGACAGGGGGCTCGAACACCGGGGAGCTGTTTTTT	CSAGTGGSNTGELFF
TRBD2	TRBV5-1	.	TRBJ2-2	TGCGCCAGCAGCATGGTTAGGACTAGCGGGAGTATGGGGGAGCTGTTTTTT	CASSMVRTSGSMGELFF
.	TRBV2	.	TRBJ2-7	TGTGCCAGCAGTGAATCCGGGGTTAACGAGCAGTACTTC	CASSESGVNEQYF
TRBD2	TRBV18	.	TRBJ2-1	TGTGCCAGCTCACCACTACTAGCGGGGCACAATGAGCAGTTCTTC	CASSPLLAGHNEQFF
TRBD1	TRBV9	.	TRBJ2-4	TGTGCCAGCAGCGCCGGGACAGGGGATGCGCGGGCCAAAAACATTCAGTACTTC	CASSAGTGDARAKNIQYF
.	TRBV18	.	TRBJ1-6	TGTGCCAGCTCACCAGCCCCCTTGGGCGCGGGCTCCTATAATTCACCCCTCCACTTT	CASSPAPLGAGSYNSPLHF
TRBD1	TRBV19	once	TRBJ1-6	TGTGCCAGTAGTGCCGACAGGGGCGGAAATTCACCCCTCCACTTT	CASSADRGGNSPLHF
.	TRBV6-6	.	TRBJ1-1	TGTGCCAGCAGTTCGGACACTCTAAAGGAGGCTTTCTTT	CASSSDTLKEAFF
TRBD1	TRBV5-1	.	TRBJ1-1	TGCGCCAGCAGCTTGGACAGGGGGACTGAAGCTTTCTTT	CASSLDRGTEAFF
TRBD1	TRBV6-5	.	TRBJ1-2	TGTGCCAGCAGTTACGCCCGGACAGGGGGCAACTATGGCTACACCTTC	CASSYARTGGNYGYTF
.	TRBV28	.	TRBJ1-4	TGTGCCAGCAGTTCCCGTGAAAAACTGTTTTTT	CASSSREKLFF
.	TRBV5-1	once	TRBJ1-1	TGCGCCAGCAGCTTGGCGTCCCGGGGAGAAGACACTGAAGCTTTCTTT	CASSLASRGEDTEAFF
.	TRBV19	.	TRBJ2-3	TGTGCCAGTAGGACCTTAGGGCAGGGTGGGCCAGCAGATACGCAGTATTTT	CASRTLGQGGPADTQYF
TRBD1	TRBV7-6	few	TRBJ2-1	TGTGCCAGCAGCGCAGCGGGACAGGGGAATGAGCAGTTCTTC	CASSAAGQGNEQFF
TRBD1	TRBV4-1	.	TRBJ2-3	TGCGCCAGCAGCCAAGACAATTTCCGCGGGACAGGGGCGGCAGATACGCAGTATTTT	CASSQDNFRGTGAADTQYF
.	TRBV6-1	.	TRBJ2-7	TGTGCCAGCAGTGAGTTCCGGGACACTACCTACGAGCAGTACTTC	CASSEFRDTTYEQYF